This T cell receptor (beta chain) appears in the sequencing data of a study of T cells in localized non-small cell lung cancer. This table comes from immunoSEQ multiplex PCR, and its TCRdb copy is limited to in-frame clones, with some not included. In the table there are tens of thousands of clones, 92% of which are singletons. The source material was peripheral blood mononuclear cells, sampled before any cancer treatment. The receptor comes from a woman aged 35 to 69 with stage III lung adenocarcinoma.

In DNA form, the CDR3 reads TGCGCCAGCAGCTTGGCCGAGGATAGGGGGTATGGCTACACCTTC. Translating gives CASSLAEDRGYGYTF. The chain is built from TRBV5-1 and TRBJ1-2, with D possibly matching TRBD1 (6 bases). CDR3 length: 15 residues. Deletions cut 0 bases from V and 5 bases from J, with 14 bases between. The germline gives CDR1 SGHRS, CDR2 YFSETQ.